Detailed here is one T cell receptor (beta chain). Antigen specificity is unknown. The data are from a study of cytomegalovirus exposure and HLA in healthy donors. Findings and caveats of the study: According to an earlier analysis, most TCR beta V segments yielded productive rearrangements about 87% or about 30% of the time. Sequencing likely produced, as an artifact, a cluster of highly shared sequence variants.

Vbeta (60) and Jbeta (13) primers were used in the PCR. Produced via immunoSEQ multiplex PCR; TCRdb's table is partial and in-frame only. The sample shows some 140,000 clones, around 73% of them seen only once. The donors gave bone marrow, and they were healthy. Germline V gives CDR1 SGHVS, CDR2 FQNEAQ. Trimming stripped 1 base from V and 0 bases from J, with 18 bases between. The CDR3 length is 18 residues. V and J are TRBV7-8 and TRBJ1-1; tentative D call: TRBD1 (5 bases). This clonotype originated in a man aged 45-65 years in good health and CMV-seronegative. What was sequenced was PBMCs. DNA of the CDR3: TGTGCCAGCAGCTTAGAGGCGACAGCCACTTTTATGAACACTGAAGCTTTCTTT. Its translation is CASSLEATATFMNTEAFF.